The 3 T cell receptor beta chains presented below share a single source sample, sequenced in a study of vaccination and CD4 T cells after COVID-19. Scientists ran DNA taken from cultured CD4+ T cells through the Oncomine TCR Beta short-read assay for sequencing. TCRdb re-called the PCR reads with MiXCR, one entry per CDR3 protein. The table records about 8,500 distinct CDR3 sequences, under 20% of them present only once. No cognate antigen is known for these TCRs. Treatment indicated: roughly ten-day PBMC culture with coronavirus spike peptide pools or control peptides (ViraFEST assay). This material consisted of CD4+ T cells from blood, cultured in vitro, taken after SARS-CoV-2 vaccination. Receptors were obtained from a human donor who had recovered from COVID-19.

The chain carries TRBV28 and TRBJ2-7, with 7 bases that match TRBD1. J gave up 6 bases and V 7 bases, and 9 bases lay outside the gene matches. CDR1 is MDHEN, CDR2 SYDVKM, per germline. The CDR3 sequence is 13 residues long. The chain's CDR3 is CASKEGARFEQYF. As DNA, the CDR3 is TGTGCCAGCAAAGAGGGGGCGCGTTTCGAGCAGTACTTC.

The chain joins TRBV7-2 to TRBJ2-7; D is unclear. The CDR3 spans 12 residues. V dropped 5 bases and J dropped 4 bases, with 9 bases sitting between them. The germline V gene encodes CDR1 SGHTA and CDR2 FQGNSA. CDR3 amino acids: CASSPKVYEQYF. The CDR3 coding sequence is TGTGCCAGCAGCCCTAAAGTTTACGAGCAGTACTTC.

The chain links TRBV6-5 to TRBJ2-2; D assignment may be TRBD1 or TRBD2 (5 bases each). The CDR3 runs 16 residues. Trimming left V 0 bases short and J 7 bases short, with 15 bases between. Germline V gene lookup returns CDR1 MNHEY and CDR2 SVGAGI. CDR3 loop: CASSYSIRGAGGELFF. In DNA form, the CDR3 reads TGTGCCAGCAGTTACTCGATAAGAGGGGCCGGCGGGGAGCTGTTTTTT.